This TCR beta chain is drawn from a study of blood T cell repertoires in COVID-19. This clone turned up a few times. Method: immunoSEQ multiplex PCR; TCRdb's copy keeps in-frame clones and lacks some. The sample lists over 85,000 clones; 70% to 85% were seen once. The receptor comes from a man aged 55 to 70 with acute or convalescent COVID-19. Sample: peripheral blood.

In nucleotides, the CDR3 is TGTGCCAGCAGACCGGACAGCTCCTATAATTCACCCCTCCACTTT. Translated, it gives CASRPDSSYNSPLHF. V and J are TRBV7-2 and TRBJ1-6, with a weak D call TRBD1 (6 bases). The CDR3 spans 15 residues. CDR1 is SGHTA, CDR2 FQGNSA, per germline. The ends were cut back, 6 bases at V and 0 bases at J, with 9 bases in the middle.